A selection of T cell receptor beta chains follows, all from one sample in a study of vaccination effects on CD4 cells after COVID-19. The method was immunoSEQ multiplex PCR; TCRdb's version includes in-frame clones alone and lacks a portion of them. Among some 70,000 clones listed, about 80% were seen once. These receptors are not linked to any known antigen. This sample comprised CD4+ T cells from PBMCs cultured with HCoV-229E spike peptides, obtained after COVID-19 vaccination. These receptor sequences come from a human donor who received a COVID-19 vaccine. Both conserved end residues are part of each CDR3. The D gene is left open where the match is weak. The size of a clone is reported for some rows only, either as once, few or many, or as a class for expanded clones.

CDR3 protein	CDR3 DNA	clone size	J gene	CDR3 length	D gene	V gene
CASSLAGETQYF	TGTGCCAGCAGCTTGGCAGGGGAGACCCAGTACTTC	.	TRBJ2-5	12	.	TRBV5-4
CASSLLDRERAPLHF	TGTGCCAGCAGTTTGTTGGACAGGGAAAGGGCACCCCTCCACTTT	.	TRBJ1-6	15	TRBD1	TRBV28
CSAGRNEQFF	TGCAGTGCAGGGAGGAATGAGCAGTTCTTC	.	TRBJ2-1	10	.	TRBV20-1
CASSPGLWNFYGYTF	TGTGCCAGCAGTCCAGGGCTCTGGAACTTCTATGGCTACACCTTC	.	TRBJ1-2	15	.	TRBV6-5
CASSLPPSISTDTQYF	TGTGCCAGCAGTTTACCACCGTCGATATCGACAGATACGCAGTATTTT	.	TRBJ2-3	16	.	TRBV6-2/TRBV6-3
CASGEETQYF	TGTGCCAGCGGTGAAGAGACCCAGTACTTC	few	TRBJ2-5	10	.	TRBV7-9
CAWKRGGAAETQYF	TGTGCCTGGAAAAGGGGGGGTGCGGCAGAGACCCAGTACTTC	.	TRBJ2-5	14	.	TRBV30
CASSLNRGDTGELFF	TGCGCCAGCAGCTTAAACAGGGGAGACACCGGGGAGCTGTTTTTT	.	TRBJ2-2	15	TRBD1	TRBV5-1
CASSRDGRNTEAFF	TGTGCCAGCAGTAGGGACGGGCGGAACACTGAAGCTTTCTTT	few	TRBJ1-1	14	.	TRBV2
CASSYSTGWQPQHF	TGTGCCAGCAGTTACTCGACAGGGTGGCAGCCCCAGCATTTT	.	TRBJ1-5	14	TRBD1	TRBV6-2/TRBV6-3
CASSLSLEPYGYTF	TGTGCCAGCAGTTTATCGTTGGAGCCTTATGGCTACACCTTC	.	TRBJ1-2	14	.	TRBV28
CASSWKAGQGGNEQFF	TGCGCCAGCAGCTGGAAGGCGGGGCAGGGCGGCAATGAGCAGTTCTTC	.	TRBJ2-1	16	.	TRBV5-1
CASSLGLGWDKNIQYF	TGTGCCAGCAGCTTAGGGCTAGGGTGGGACAAAAACATTCAGTACTTC	.	TRBJ2-4	16	.	TRBV7-9
CASSPTDREEQFF	TGTGCCAGTAGTCCTACCGACAGGGAGGAGCAGTTCTTC	once	TRBJ2-1	13	TRBD1	TRBV19
CAWRRDNTGELFF	TGTGCCTGGAGGCGCGACAACACCGGGGAGCTGTTTTTT	.	TRBJ2-2	13	.	TRBV30
CASGDNSPLHF	TGTGCCAGCGGGGATAATTCACCCCTCCACTTT	once	TRBJ1-6	11	.	TRBV9
CASVLFGGSGDTIYF	TGTGCCAGCGTCCTTTTCGGGGGGTCCGGAGACACCATATATTTT	.	TRBJ1-3	15	.	TRBV7-2
CASSFPASGGPTDTQYF	TGCGCCAGCAGCTTCCCCGCTAGCGGGGGCCCCACAGATACGCAGTATTTT	.	TRBJ2-3	17	TRBD2	TRBV5-1
CASSFRDRGYHGYTF	TGTGCCAGCAGCTTCCGGGACAGGGGATACCATGGCTACACCTTC	.	TRBJ1-2	15	TRBD1	TRBV5-4
CASSPRQGVNEKLFF	TGCGCCAGCAGCCCCCGACAGGGCGTCAATGAAAAACTGTTTTTT	.	TRBJ1-4	15	TRBD1	TRBV5-1
CATSDIRGHGYTF	TGTGCCACCAGTGATATCAGGGGCCATGGCTACACCTTC	few	TRBJ1-2	13	.	TRBV24-1
CSVFGIRAQETQYF	TGCAGCGTTTTTGGGATCCGGGCCCAAGAGACCCAGTACTTC	.	TRBJ2-5	14	.	TRBV29-1
CASSYDRRSTGELFF	TGTGCCAGCAGTTATGACAGGCGGTCTACCGGGGAGCTGTTTTTT	.	TRBJ2-2	15	.	TRBV6-5
CASSPGGVGTDTQYF	TGTGCCAGCAGCCCTGGGGGGGTCGGCACAGATACGCAGTATTTT	.	TRBJ2-3	15	TRBD2	TRBV7-3
CSAFNEKLFF	TGCAGTGCCTTCAATGAAAAACTGTTTTTT	.	TRBJ1-4	10	.	TRBV20-1
CASSSTGDYGYTF	TGTGCCAGCAGTTCGACAGGGGACTATGGCTACACCTTC	few	TRBJ1-2	13	TRBD1	TRBV2
CASSLAVATNEKLFF	TGTGCCAGCAGCTTAGCTGTCGCAACTAATGAAAAACTGTTTTTT	.	TRBJ1-4	15	.	TRBV7-2
CASSRQVVETGELFF	TGTGCCAGCAGCCGACAGGTTGTTGAGACCGGGGAGCTGTTTTTT	.	TRBJ2-2	15	.	TRBV14
CASSQLPSTNTGELFF	TGTGCCAGCAGCCAATTACCCTCCACGAACACCGGGGAGCTGTTTTTT	.	TRBJ2-2	16	.	TRBV7-3
CASSPLAGSYNEQFF	TGTGCCAGCAGTCCTCTAGCGGGCTCCTACAATGAGCAGTTCTTC	.	TRBJ2-1	15	TRBD2	TRBV27
CASRTVSIHEQFF	TGTGCCAGCAGAACAGTTTCTATCCATGAGCAGTTCTTC	.	TRBJ2-1	13	.	TRBV6-1
CASSYGGGPYNEQFF	TGTGCCAGCAGTTACGGGGGGGGGCCCTACAATGAGCAGTTCTTC	.	TRBJ2-1	15	.	TRBV6-2/TRBV6-3
CASSRTDTDTQYF	TGTGCCAGCAGTCGGACGGACACAGATACGCAGTATTTT	once	TRBJ2-3	13	.	TRBV6-4
CAWSWQPNYGYTF	TGTGCCTGGAGCTGGCAGCCTAACTATGGCTACACCTTC	.	TRBJ1-2	13	.	TRBV30
CASSLGQGADEQFF	TGTGCCAGCAGCTTAGGACAGGGGGCAGATGAGCAGTTCTTC	.	TRBJ2-1	14	TRBD1	TRBV7-2
CASSLDGLNQPQHF	TGTGCCAGCAGCCTAGACGGGCTAAATCAGCCCCAGCATTTT	.	TRBJ1-5	14	.	TRBV7-9
CSVELSQMRTEAFF	TGCAGCGTTGAACTGTCCCAGATGAGGACTGAAGCTTTCTTT	.	TRBJ1-1	14	.	TRBV29-1
CASSHGSQVQETQYF	TGCGCCAGCAGCCATGGATCACAGGTCCAAGAGACCCAGTACTTC	.	TRBJ2-5	15	.	TRBV5-1
CASSEPPTDTQYF	TGTGCCAGCAGTGAACCCCCCACAGATACGCAGTATTTT	.	TRBJ2-3	13	.	TRBV6-1
CASTMGQGVKQPQHF	TGTGCCAGCACGATGGGACAGGGGGTAAAACAGCCCCAGCATTTT	.	TRBJ1-5	15	TRBD1	TRBV18
CASRRRHSTNEKLFF	TGTGCCAGCAGGCGCCGACACTCAACTAATGAAAAACTGTTTTTT	.	TRBJ1-4	15	.	TRBV28
CASSRGPQETQYF	TGTGCCAGCAGCAGGGGACCCCAAGAGACCCAGTACTTC	.	TRBJ2-5	13	.	TRBV5-8
CASSERQVRDEKLFF	TGTGCCAGCAGTGAACGGCAGGTTAGGGATGAAAAACTGTTTTTT	.	TRBJ1-4	15	.	TRBV2
CASSRPNTEAFF	TGTGCCAGCAGTCGACCGAACACTGAAGCTTTCTTT	.	TRBJ1-1	12	.	TRBV6-5
CASSVGRGPRYNEQFF	TGTGCCAGCAGCGTAGGAAGGGGGCCCCGCTACAATGAGCAGTTCTTC	.	TRBJ2-1	16	TRBD1	TRBV9
CASILFGTENEKLFF	TGTGCCAGCATCCTCTTCGGGACGGAAAATGAAAAACTGTTTTTT	.	TRBJ1-4	15	.	TRBV5-8
CAISGGENTEAFF	TGTGCCATCAGTGGGGGCGAGAACACTGAAGCTTTCTTT	.	TRBJ1-1	13	.	TRBV10-3
CASNGASSGNTIYF	TGTGCCAGCAATGGAGCGAGCTCTGGAAACACCATATATTTT	.	TRBJ1-3	14	.	TRBV2
CASSQGLAGGLETQYF	TGCGCCAGCAGCCAAGGGCTAGCGGGGGGGCTAGAGACCCAGTACTTC	once	TRBJ2-5	16	TRBD2	TRBV4-1
CASSQVSGLAGETQYF	TGCGCCAGCAGCCAAGTATCGGGACTAGCGGGAGAGACCCAGTACTTC	.	TRBJ2-5	16	TRBD2	TRBV4-3